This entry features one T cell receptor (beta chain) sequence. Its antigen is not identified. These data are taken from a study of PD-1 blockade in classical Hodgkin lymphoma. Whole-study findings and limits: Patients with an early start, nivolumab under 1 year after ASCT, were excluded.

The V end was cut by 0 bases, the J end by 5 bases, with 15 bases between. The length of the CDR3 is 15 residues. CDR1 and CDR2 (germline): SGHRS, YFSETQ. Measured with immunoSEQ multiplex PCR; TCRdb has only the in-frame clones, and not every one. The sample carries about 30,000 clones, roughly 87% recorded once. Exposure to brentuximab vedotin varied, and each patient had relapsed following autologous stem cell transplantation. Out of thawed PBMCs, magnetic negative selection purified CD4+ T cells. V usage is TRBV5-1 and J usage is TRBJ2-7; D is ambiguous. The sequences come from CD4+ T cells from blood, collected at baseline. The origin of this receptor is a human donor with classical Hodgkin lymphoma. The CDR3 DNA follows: TGCGCCAGCAGCTTGGGAAGTGTCGTGAGCAACGAGCAGTACTTC. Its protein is CASSLGSVVSNEQYF.